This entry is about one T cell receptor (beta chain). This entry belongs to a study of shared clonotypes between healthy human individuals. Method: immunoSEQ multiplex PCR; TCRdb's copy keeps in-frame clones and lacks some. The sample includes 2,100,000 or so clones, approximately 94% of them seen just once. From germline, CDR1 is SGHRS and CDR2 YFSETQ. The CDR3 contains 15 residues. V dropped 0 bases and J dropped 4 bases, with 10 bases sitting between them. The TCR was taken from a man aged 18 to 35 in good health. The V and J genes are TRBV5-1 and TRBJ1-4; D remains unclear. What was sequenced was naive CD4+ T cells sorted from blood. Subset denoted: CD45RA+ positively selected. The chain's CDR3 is CASSLVGSLNEKLFF. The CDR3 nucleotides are TGCGCCAGCAGCTTGGTAGGGTCGCTTAATGAAAAACTGTTTTTT.